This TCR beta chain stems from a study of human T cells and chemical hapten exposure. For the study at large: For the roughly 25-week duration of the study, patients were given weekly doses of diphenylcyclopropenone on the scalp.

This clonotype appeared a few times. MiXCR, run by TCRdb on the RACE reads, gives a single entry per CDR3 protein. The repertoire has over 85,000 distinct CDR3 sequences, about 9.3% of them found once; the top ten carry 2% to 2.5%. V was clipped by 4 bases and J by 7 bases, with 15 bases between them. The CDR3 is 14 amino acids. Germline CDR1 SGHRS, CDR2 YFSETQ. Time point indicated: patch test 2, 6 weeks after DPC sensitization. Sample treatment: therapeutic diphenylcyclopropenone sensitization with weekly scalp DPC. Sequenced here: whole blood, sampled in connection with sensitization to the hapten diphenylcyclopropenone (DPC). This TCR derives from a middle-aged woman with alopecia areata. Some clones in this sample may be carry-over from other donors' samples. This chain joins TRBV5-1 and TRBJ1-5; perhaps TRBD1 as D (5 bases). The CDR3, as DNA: TGCGCCAGCAGCCCCGGCCCAGGGAGCCAGCCCCAGCATTTT. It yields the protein CASSPGPGSQPQHF.